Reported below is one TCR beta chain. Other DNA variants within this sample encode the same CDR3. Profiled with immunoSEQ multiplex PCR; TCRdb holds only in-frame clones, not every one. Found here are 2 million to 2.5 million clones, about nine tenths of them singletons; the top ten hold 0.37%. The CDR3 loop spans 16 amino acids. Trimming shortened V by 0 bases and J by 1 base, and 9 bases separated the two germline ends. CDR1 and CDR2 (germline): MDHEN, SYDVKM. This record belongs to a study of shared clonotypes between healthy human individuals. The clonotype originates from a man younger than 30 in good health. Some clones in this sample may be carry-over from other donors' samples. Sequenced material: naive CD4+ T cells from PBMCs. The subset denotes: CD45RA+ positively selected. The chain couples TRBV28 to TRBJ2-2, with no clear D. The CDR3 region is CASSLWPGQNTGELFF. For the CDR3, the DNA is TGTGCCAGCAGTTTATGGCCTGGGCAGAACACCGGGGAGCTGTTTTTT.